These 4 T cell receptor beta chains share one sample of origin, sequenced in a study of T-cell reconstitution after alpha-beta-depleted transplantation in children. The library targeted TCRbeta and was prepared with unique molecular identifiers. TCRdb re-called the PCR reads with MiXCR, one entry per CDR3 protein. Seen here are approximately 420,000 distinct CDR3 sequences, about a tenth observed once, and the top ten hold about 5%. The sample in question was PBMCs from the stem cell graft donor, obtained from the stem cell graft. These receptors all stem from a human donor who donated a stem cell graft to a child with acute myeloid leukemia.

The chain carries TRBV11-2 and TRBJ2-2; TRBD2 aligns across 12 bases. The CDR3 is 20 residues long. Germline V gene sequence: CDR1 SGHAT, CDR2 FQNNGV. Losses at the gene ends were 0 bases for V and 2 bases for J; bases not matched to a gene: 10. Written as DNA, the CDR3 is TGTGCCAGCAGCTTAGATTTCCCTAGCGGGAGGGTCGGTAACACCGGGGAGCTGTTTTTT. Translated, it gives CASSLDFPSGRVGNTGELFF. Supplemented by reference TRBV11-2 and TRBJ2-2, the full variable domain reads EAGVAQSPRYKIIEKRQSVAFWCNPISGHATLYWYQQILGQGPKLLIQFQNNGVVDDSQLPKDRFSAERLKGVDSTLKIQPAKLEDSAVYLCASSLDFPSGRVGNTGELFFGEGSRLTVL.

The chain links TRBV24-1 to TRBJ2-1, with D maybe TRBD2 (6 bases). The CDR3 has 16 amino acids. Trimming shortened V by 5 bases and J by 4 bases, and 17 bases separated the two germline ends. Germline CDR1 and CDR2: KGHDR and SFDVKD. The CDR3 DNA is TGTGCCACCAGTGCCTCTGGGACGGACTATTACAATGAGCAGTTCTTC. It codes for CATSASGTDYYNEQFF.

This clonotype was counted a few times. One junction end does not reproduce the germline sequence, and a read error may be involved. The chain recombines TRBV5-1 with TRBJ2-1, with 7 bases aligning to TRBD2. The CDR3 has 15 amino acids. Germline CDR1 SGHRS, CDR2 YFSETQ. The CDR3, as DNA: TGCGCCAGCAGCTCCGCGGGAGAGGAGTGGAATGAGCATTTCTTC. Amino acid sequence: CASSSAGEEWNEHFF.

Remarks on this clonotype: Possible read error: a much larger clone is one base away. V and J are TRBV11-1 and TRBJ1-1, with D perhaps TRBD1 (5 bases). CDR1 SGHAT and CDR2 FQDESV come from the germline V gene (reference sequence). This CDR3 comprises 13 residues. Trimming cost V 3 bases and J 8 bases, with 13 bases left between them. CDR3 DNA sequence: TGTGCCAGCAGCTTGAATTTGGACATCGAAGCTTTCTTT. It specifies CASSLNLDIEAFF.